This is a list of T cell receptor beta chains from one sample in a study of T-cell memory formation after mild COVID-19. Using its own MiXCR run on the 5' RACE reads, TCRdb lists one record per CDR3 protein. The sample yields about 150,000 distinct CDR3 sequences, about 25% seen once. What was sequenced was PBMCs or a T cell subset sorted from them (not recorded which). The receptors come from an adult woman who had mild COVID-19 (a few samples of this study predate the infection). Cell type and time point are not known. CDR3s include the opening cysteine and the closing phenylalanine or tryptophan. D genes are given only for firm matches.

TRBV12-3/TRBV12-4 | NA | 13 | CASSTHLTDTQYF
TRBV4-2 | NA | 14 | CASSRRGEEETQYF
TRBV4-1 | TRBD2 | 16 | CASSQDIELAGNEQFF
TRBV7-8 | TRBD1 | 15 | CASSLGGTGGRGYTF
TRBV12-3/TRBV12-4 | NA | 12 | CASSLTAHEAFF
TRBV15 | NA | 15 | CATSRSMTASIEQYF
TRBV12-3/TRBV12-4 | TRBD1 | 13 | CASSWGDRVEAFF
TRBV10-3 | NA | 15 | CAISGLEGGLETQYF
TRBV25-1 | NA | 14 | CASTGGAGPDTQYF
TRBV15 | TRBD2 | 14 | CATSSPSGNNEQFF
TRBV30 | TRBD2 | 12 | CAWGLAVNEQFF
TRBV5-6 | TRBD1 | 16 | CASSMGQGGKKTEAFF
TRBV6-5 | NA | 14 | CASSLGAGANVLTF
TRBV6-1 | NA | 13 | CASSEAGWETQYF
TRBV5-6 | NA | 13 | CASSLDRTYGYTF
TRBV6-2/TRBV6-3 | TRBD2 | 19 | CASSYERGRGLAWMNEQYF